The T cell receptor beta chain described here comes from a study of beta chain features in type 1 diabetes. Study-wide points: TCRB CDR3s from Type 1 diabetes patients were moderately but significantly shorter in all four CD4+ subsets. VDJ junctions sequenced from type 1 diabetes patients showed fewer insertions and more deletions.

Germline values: CDR1 SGHTA, CDR2 FQGTGA. V dropped 5 bases and J dropped 6 bases, with 17 bases sitting between them. The CDR3 is 14 amino acids. The authors took one heparinised blood draw, averaging approximately 110 mL, from each donor. Post-sort purity exceeded 95% for all sorted populations. This clone appeared a few times. Its specificity is unknown. Reverse transcription of all isolated RNA meant that expressed TCRB transcripts were sequenced. Only in-frame clones appear in the TCRdb table, and some are missing; sequencing was by immunoSEQ multiplex PCR. The table includes 600,000 to 700,000 clones, around 12% detected once.

The chain uses TRBV7-3 and TRBJ2-7; tentatively, D is TRBD2 (5 bases). The sequence came from a man in his thirties or forties with type 1 diabetes. The sample was naive CD4+ T cells from blood. The DNA of the CDR3 is TGTGCCAGCAGCACCGGTGGTCCGGGAACCGAGCAGTACTTC. Translation gives CASSTGGPGTEQYF.